This T cell receptor (beta chain) was identified in a study of radiation and T cells in renal cell carcinoma. Notes on the study in general: Top tumor clonotypes rose in blood 2 weeks post-radiation, then contracted. No pretreatment tumor biopsies were available for baseline clonotypes.

Sequencing used immunoSEQ multiplex PCR; TCRdb keeps in-frame clones, though not all of them. The sample consists of 150,000 to 200,000 clones, 88% of them appearing once. Time point given: blood 4 weeks post-SBRT, at nephrectomy. Treatment of the sample: 15 Gy SBRT to primary tumor, nephrectomy 4 weeks later. Nephrectomy followed 15 Gy stereotactic body radiation by 4 weeks. V was cut by 0 bases and J by 2 bases, with 6 bases left in between. CDR3 length equals 13 residues. CDR1 and CDR2 from the germline V gene are SGHDT and YYEEEE. Remarks on this clone: Its cognate antigen is unknown.

The chain recombines TRBV5-6 with TRBJ2-7; no reliable D call. The specimen was blood, collected from a patient whose treatment included radiotherapy and nephrectomy. This sequence originates from a woman aged 50 to 60 with renal cell carcinoma. CDR3 region: CASSLGRAYEQYF. Written as DNA, the CDR3 is TGTGCCAGCAGCTTGGGTAGGGCCTACGAGCAGTACTTC.